This TCR beta chain comes out of a study of blood T cell repertoires in COVID-19. As for the study in general: Material from acute and convalescent COVID-19 was sourced from the United States, Italy and Spain.

As processed by the authors: Estimation of nucleated cell counts was performed using reference gene primer amplification. Sequencing was performed with immunoSEQ multiplex PCR; in TCRdb, only in-frame clones are kept and a portion is missing. V and J calls and clone size come straight from that table; D and trimming were deduced from the DNA. The sample lists tens of thousands of clones, around 90% occurring once. The CDR3 spans 15 residues. The germline CDR1 and CDR2 sequences are KGHSH and LQKENI. The V gene end was trimmed by 5 bases and the J gene end by 7 bases; junction bases not matched to a gene: 4.

This TCR derives from a woman aged 70-85 years with acute or convalescent COVID-19. Specimen: peripheral blood. The chain is built from TRBV18 and TRBJ2-1, with TRBD2 matching 14 bases. DNA of the CDR3: TGTGCCAGCTCAGCGGGACTAGCGGGAGTTAATGAGCAGTTCTTC. Translation: CASSAGLAGVNEQFF.